This passage covers 6 T cell receptor beta chains from one sample sequenced in a study of CXCR3-negative and CXCR3-positive naive CD8 T cells. Via 5' RACE with UMI labels, TRB cDNA libraries were prepared. TCRdb reprocessed the 5' RACE reads and keeps a single row for each CDR3 protein, giving no DNA. The sample data list about 62,000 distinct CDR3 sequences. The sequencing input was naive CXCR3- CD8+ T cells from blood. The subset was: CD45RO-CCR7+CD27+CD95- naive CD8+ T cells lacking CXCR3 (TNR3-). The source of these receptors is a human donor in good health. Some clones in this sample may be carry-over from other donors' samples.

V and J are TRBV11-2 and TRBJ2-7; the D gene TCRdb calls, TRBD2, cannot be checked with no DNA. The CDR3 loop spans 14 amino acids. Germline V gives CDR1 SGHAT, CDR2 FQNNGV. CDR3 loop: CASSSPVVGHEQYF.

CDR3 amino acids: CAISRTSGGYNEQFF. The V gene is TRBV10-3, the J gene TRBJ2-1; no DNA is available, so the TRBD2 call from TCRdb remains unchecked. CDR3 length equals 15 residues. Germline CDR1 reads ENHRY; CDR2 reads SYGVKD.

The chain is built from TRBV7-2 and TRBJ2-7; the D call of TRBD2 rests on TCRdb alone, since no DNA is present to check it. CDR3 size: 16 residues. Per germline, CDR1 SGHTA and CDR2 FQGNSA. CDR3 region: CAGSSPSSGGPYEQYF.

The chain couples TRBV29-1 to TRBJ1-2; TCRdb's D call, TRBD1, is unchecked because there is no DNA. Germline V lookup: CDR1 SQVTM, CDR2 ANQGSEA. CDR3 size: 12 residues. CDR3 loop: CSVVEGAPGYTF.

The genes are TRBV19 and TRBJ2-1. The CDR3 consists of 15 residues. Germline V gene data show CDR1 as LNHDA and CDR2 as SQIVND (reference sequence). CDR3 amino acids: CASSMWQAGINEQFF.

The chain is built from TRBV20-1 and TRBJ2-1; the TCRdb call, TRBD1, lacks DNA for checking. The CDR3 totals 11 residues. Germline V gene sequence: CDR1 DFQATT, CDR2 SNEGSKA (reference sequence). CDR3: CSWTGGYEQFF.